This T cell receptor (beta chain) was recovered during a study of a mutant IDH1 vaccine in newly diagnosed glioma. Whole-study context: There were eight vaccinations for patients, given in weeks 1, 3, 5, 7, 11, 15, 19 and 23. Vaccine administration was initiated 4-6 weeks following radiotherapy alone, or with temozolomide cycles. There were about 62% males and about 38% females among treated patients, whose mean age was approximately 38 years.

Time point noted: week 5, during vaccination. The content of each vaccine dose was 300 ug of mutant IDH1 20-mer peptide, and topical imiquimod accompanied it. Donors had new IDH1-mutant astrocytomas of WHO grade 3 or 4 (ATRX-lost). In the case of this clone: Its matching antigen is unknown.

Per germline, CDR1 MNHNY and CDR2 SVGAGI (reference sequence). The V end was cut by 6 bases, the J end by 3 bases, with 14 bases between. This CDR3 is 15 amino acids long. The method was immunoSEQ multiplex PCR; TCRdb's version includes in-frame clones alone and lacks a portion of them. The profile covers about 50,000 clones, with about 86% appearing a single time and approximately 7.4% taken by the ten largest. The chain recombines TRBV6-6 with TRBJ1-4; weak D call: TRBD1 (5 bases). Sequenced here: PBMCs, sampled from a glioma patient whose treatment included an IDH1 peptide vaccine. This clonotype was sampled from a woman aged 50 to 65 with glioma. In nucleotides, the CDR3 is TGTGCCAGCAGATCGGCGGGGGGACCTAATGAAAAACTGTTTTTT. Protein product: CASRSAGGPNEKLFF.